This TCR beta chain appears in the sequencing data of a study of identical twins. The V gene's germline CDR1 is ENHRY and CDR2 SYGVKD. The CDR3 totals 14 residues. V was cut by 3 bases and J by 1 base, with 8 bases left in between. This clonotype has a handful of counts. A single record per CDR3 protein comes from TCRdb applying MiXCR to the 5' RACE reads. The data show over 600,000 distinct CDR3 sequences, approximately 22% seen once. These sequences were also reported in another study, on T cells expressing NK-cell markers. That publication notes: Repertoire data for TCR beta were derived from sorted T cells (CD3+CD56+NKG2C+, CD3+CD56+NKG2C- and CD3+CD56-NKG2C+).

The TCR comes from a woman aged 18-35 years in good health. The chain joins TRBV10-3 to TRBJ2-3; D is perhaps TRBD1 (6 bases). The sequenced material came from PBMCs. The CDR3 reads CAISEAGGTDTQYF. The CDR3 DNA is TGTGCCATCAGTGAAGCAGGGGGCACAGATACGCAGTATTTT.